The 9 T cell receptor beta chains in this list originate from one sample, sequenced in a study of molecular identifiers for immune sequencing clone quantification. In TCRdb, the PCR reads were re-called with MiXCR into one record per CDR3 protein. Here the sample spans hundreds of thousands of distinct CDR3 sequences, about a quarter being singletons. Material for sequencing was naive CD8+ T cells from blood, with Jurkat cell RNA spiked in. Subset noted: FACS-sorted CD8+CD4-CCR7+CD45RA+ naive T cells. Source of these receptors: a human donor in good health. Some libraries in this study had Jurkat cell RNA spiked in.

Details on this clonotype: This may come from a read error, since a much larger clone is one base off. The chain uses TRBV4-3 and TRBJ2-7; TRBD2 matches at 7 bases. V lost 6 bases, J lost 8 bases, and 16 bases stayed unmatched. The CDR3 totals 15 residues. In germline, CDR1 is LGHNA, CDR2 YSLEER. DNA for the CDR3: TGCGCCAGCAGTCTCCTGTGGGAGGGCCCCAACAAGCAGTACTTC. It is translated as CASSLLWEGPNKQYF.

This chain's CDR3 is CASSKALPGHGNTIYF. CDR3 nucleotides: TGTGCCAGCAGCAAAGCGCTCCCCGGACACGGAAACACCATATATTTT. The V gene is TRBV21-1, the J gene TRBJ1-3; TRBD1 is the table's D call, not checked against the DNA. TRBV21-1 is marked as a pseudogene. The CDR3 extends over 16 amino acids.

This clonotype was seen a handful of times. The gene calls are TRBV20-1 and TRBJ1-1; 10 bases are a match to TRBD1. The CDR3 covers 16 residues. Germline V gene data show CDR1 as DFQATT and CDR2 as SNEGSKA (reference sequence). V was pared by 7 bases and J by 4 bases, with 15 bases of the junction left unmatched. The CDR3 loop is CSGGDRGLGLLTEAFF. The CDR3 DNA sequence: TGCAGTGGAGGGGACAGGGGCCTCGGATTACTCACTGAAGCTTTCTTT.

This clonotype was counted ten times or more. The V gene is TRBV2, the J gene TRBJ1-1; a possible D gene is TRBD1 (5 bases). Germline values: CDR1 SNHLY, CDR2 FYNNEI. V lost 4 bases and J 0 bases, leaving 18 bases between the germline ends. The CDR3 loop spans 17 amino acids. The CDR3 sequence: CASSGWTPGRMNTEAFF. The CDR3 DNA reads as TGTGCCAGCAGTGGATGGACGCCGGGACGTATGAACACTGAAGCTTTCTTT. The full variable domain, its missing parts supplied by reference TRBV2 and TRBJ1-1, is EPEVTQTPSHQVTQMGQEVILRCVPISNHLYFYWYRQILGQKVEFLVSFYNNEISEKSEIFDDQFSVERPDGSNFTLKIRSTKLEDSAMYFCASSGWTPGRMNTEAFFGQGTRLTVV.

This clonotype has a handful of counts. V gene TRBV12-3 or TRBV12-4 combines with J gene TRBJ1-1; D perhaps matches TRBD1 (5 bases). CDR3 length: 13 amino acids. The germline V and J ends were trimmed by 7 bases and 9 bases, with 18 bases remaining between them. The chain's CDR3 is CASMISRDRKAFF. The CDR3 DNA sequence: TGTGCCAGCATGATATCCCGGGACCGAAAAGCTTTCTTT.

This clonotype was seen more than once but under ten times. J is TRBJ2-3 and V is TRBV10-3; TRBD1 matches at 7 bases. The germline gives CDR1 ENHRY, CDR2 SYGVKD. V dropped 7 bases and J dropped 3; count of bases not matched to a gene: 13. This CDR3 contains 16 residues. Here the CDR3 DNA reads TGTGCCATCACCCAGGTCCCCGGGACAGCAACAGATACGCAGTATTTT. It encodes CAITQVPGTATDTQYF.

This clonotype came up many times. This chain joins TRBV28 and TRBJ2-2; D not resolved. This CDR3 is 13 amino acids long. Germline CDR1 MDHEN, CDR2 SYDVKM. V was shortened by 6 bases and J by 7 bases, with 12 bases between the two germline ends. CDR3 protein: CASSELFGGELFF. For the CDR3, the DNA is TGTGCCAGCAGCGAATTGTTTGGCGGGGAGCTGTTTTTT.

This chain joins TRBV7-6 and TRBJ1-6, with a possible D match to TRBD1 (5 bases). This CDR3 is built from 14 residues. Germline-derived CDR1 and CDR2 are SGHVS and FNYEAQ. Trimming took 1 base from V and 14 from J, leaving 15 bases between them. As DNA, the CDR3 is TGTGCCAGCAGCTTAGGGGACCGACATCCATCCCTCCACTTT. It specifies CASSLGDRHPSLHF.

The genes are TRBV11-2 and TRBJ2-5, with 9 positions matching TRBD2. Trimming cost V 5 bases and J 2 bases; bases outside gene matches: 18. The CDR3 consists of 19 residues. The germline gives CDR1 SGHAT, CDR2 FQNNGV. In DNA, the CDR3 is TGTGCCAGCAGCCTTCTTAGAGTTGGGACTAGCAGGGTACAAGAGACCCAGTACTTC. Its protein is CASSLLRVGTSRVQETQYF. Drawing the rest from reference TRBV11-2 and TRBJ2-5, the complete variable domain is EAGVAQSPRYKIIEKRQSVAFWCNPISGHATLYWYQQILGQGPKLLIQFQNNGVVDDSQLPKDRFSAERLKGVDSTLKIQPAKLEDSAVYLCASSLLRVGTSRVQETQYFGPGTRLLVL.